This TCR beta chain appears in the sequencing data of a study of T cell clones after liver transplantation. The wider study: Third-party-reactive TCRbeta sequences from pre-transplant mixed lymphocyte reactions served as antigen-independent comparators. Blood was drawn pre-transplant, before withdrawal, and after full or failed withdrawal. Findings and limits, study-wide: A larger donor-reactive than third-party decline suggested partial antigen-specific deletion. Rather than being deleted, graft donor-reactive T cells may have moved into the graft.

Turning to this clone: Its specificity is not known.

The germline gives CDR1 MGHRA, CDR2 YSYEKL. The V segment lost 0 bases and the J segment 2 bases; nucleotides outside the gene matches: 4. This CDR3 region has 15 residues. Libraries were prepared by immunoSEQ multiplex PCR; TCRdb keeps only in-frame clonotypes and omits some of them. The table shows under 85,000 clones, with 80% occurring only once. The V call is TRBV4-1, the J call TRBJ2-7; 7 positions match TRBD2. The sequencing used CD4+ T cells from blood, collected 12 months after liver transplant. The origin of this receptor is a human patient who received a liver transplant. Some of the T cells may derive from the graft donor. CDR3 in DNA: TGCGCCAGCAGCCAAGAGGCTAGCGGACCCTACGAGCAGTACTTC. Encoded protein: CASSQEASGPYEQYF.